This T cell receptor (beta chain) stems from a study of lymphopenia after photon versus proton radiotherapy (dated 2019 in TCRdb). Study-wide context: Photon and proton radiation therapy were compared by the study for their immunological effects in patients with gastrointestinal tumors who developed high-grade lymphopenia. The cohort included 20 to 25 patients with gastrointestinal tumors who developed lymphopenia after receiving either photon or proton therapy. The study aimed to characterize how the two radiation modalities differ in their impact on the immune system.

The method behind the library was the immunoSEQ multiplex PCR assay. Deep sequencing of rearranged TCR beta loci, alongside multiparametric flow cytometry, was used to profile T cell repertoires. Entries here come from immuneACCESS through TCRdb and include only in-frame sequences with V and J called. Some clones fail to appear in such tables; in the studies checked, an unresolved V gene covers under half of the shortfall, and the cause of the remainder is unknown. The sample table lists 65,000 to 85,000 clones, less than 95% of them with a count of one. The top ten clones comprise approximately 2.1% of the sample. Summary of the overall study and its limitations: After the lymphocyte count nadir, photon-treated repertoires showed oligoclonal expansion, especially of CD8+ Temra cells, which drove the drop in diversity. Proton-treated patients stayed relatively stable during treatment, while photon-treated patients lost naive T cells and TCR diversity and gained effector/memory populations. The survival association was assessed only in patients who died, and the authors presented better survival with proton therapy as a possibility rather than a demonstrated result. Across the cohort, among patients who died, a greater drop in TCR diversity after the nadir was inversely correlated with overall survival time.

Its CDR3 holds 13 amino acids, cysteine through phenylalanine. Only the CDR3 DNA is retained, 39 bases long and in frame from the first base. Relative to germline, V is missing 9 bases and J is missing 8 bases, with 12 bases of the junction outside any gene match. CDR1 and CDR2 are drawn from the germline V gene (reference sequence): LNHDA, SQIVND. As concerns this clone: Its binding antigen is unknown. One base away there is no much larger clone; base qualities are not given.

The rearranged chain carries TRBV19 and TRBJ1-2, with 7 bases in between that match TRBD1. The TCR was taken from a woman aged 40 to 50 with cholangiocarcinoma. This specimen consisted of peripheral blood, obtained from a patient treated with photon-based radiotherapy. This receptor carries the CDR3 CASRMTGSTGYTF. The DNA reads TGTGCCAGCAGAATGACAGGGAGTACGGGCTACACCTTC.